This T cell receptor (beta chain) stems from a study of T cells in Graves' hyperthyroidism and ophthalmopathy (dated by TCRdb to about 2019). About the investigation overall: Peripheral blood was collected at initial diagnosis, before any treatment. Prospective prediction of ophthalmopathy was tested in an independent validation cohort of fewer than 20 hyperthyroidism patients and some 17 patients who later progressed to ophthalmopathy. According to the paper, TCR Vbeta CDR3 sequencing was carried out on over 130 peripheral blood samples, which came from approximately 43 ophthalmopathy, under 80 hyperthyroidism and roughly 17 progressor patients. To identify distinguishing TCR V-J signatures, a discovery cohort of some 99 patients was used, comprising 43 with Graves' ophthalmopathy and around 57 with stable Graves' hyperthyroidism. The 100 or so discovery patients were randomly split 7:3 into training and test sets. After sampling, hyperthyroidism patients received methimazole starting at 30 mg daily, and ophthalmopathy patients received high-dose intravenous methylprednisolone. In addition, the study compared T-cell repertoires in thyroid tissue and in blood from six Graves' hyperthyroidism patients.

Ophthalmopathy patients had moderately to severely active disease, with a Clinical Activity Score of 3 or more, a NOSPECS grade of 4 or more, and a disease duration of less than 3 months. Exclusion was applied to patients with uncontrolled infections, other autoimmune diseases, pregnancy or lactation. Diagnoses were based on clinical symptoms, serum thyroxine and TRAb, thyroid ultrasound and orbital computed tomography. PBMCs were isolated from around 10 ml of fresh peripheral blood by Ficoll-Paque density gradient centrifugation. Total RNA was extracted using Trizol reagent, and RNA quality was assessed on an Agilent 2100 Bioanalyzer. The TCR beta CDR3 regions were amplified from the RNA transcripts. A first-round RT-PCR of the TCR CDR3 used the HTBI primer set with the Qiagen OneStep RT-PCR kit. The libraries were constructed in a second round of multiplex PCR and then size-selected and purified. Paired-end sequencing of the libraries was performed with 100 bp reads on an Illumina HiSeq2000. Per the original workflow: Raw data were processed with SOAPnuke, discarding reads with adapters, uncalled bases, mean Phred below 15, or no exact constant-primer or identifier match. COPE v1.2.5 was used to merge high-quality paired reads, and clonotypes were defined as unique nucleotide sequences. Clonotypes were aligned to IMGT TRBV, TRBD and TRBJ reference segments using MiTCR v1.1. The analysis included only V-J combinations with a frequency above 0.0001, which together covered more than 98% of the repertoires. The TCS score was defined as the ratio of F50 (clonal expansion) to E x V (chaos), calculated using BLOSUM62-based TCRdist between CDR3 peptides within each V-J. Welch's t-statistics and random forest reduced roughly 530 V-J features to fewer than 15, which were used in a naive Bayes classifier (R e1071). TCRdb itself trimmed the public reads at Q25 with fastp, ran MiXCR and retained productive beta chains. Here each entry gathers all rows of one CDR3 protein and keeps the most common genes and DNA. The V and J calls follow TCRdb's processing rather than the paper's. Across this sample there are 490,000 or so distinct CDR3 sequences, with about 16% seen only once. The ten biggest clones cover less than 30% of the sample.

This clonotype was recorded at least ten times. The antigen this receptor binds is unknown. There are no base qualities to consult, and no much larger clone falls within one base. From a lookup of the germline V gene (reference sequence), CDR1 and CDR2 are GTSNPN and SVGIG. V was cut back by 4 bases and J by 0 bases, leaving a gap of 9 bases between them. Inclusive of the bounding cysteine and phenylalanine, the CDR3 is 14 residues long. The sequence is cut down to CDR3 DNA, 42 bases in frame from base 1. Broad study findings and their caveats: Most expanded thyroid clonotypes (frequency above 0.001) were also detected in blood, a finding suggesting that blood repertoires may reflect thyroid immune responses. A model built on a 13 V-J signature distinguished ophthalmopathy from stable hyperthyroidism, reaching roughly 88% sensitivity and approximately 83% specificity in cross-validation and 80%/75% in testing. In validation, progression to ophthalmopathy was predicted by the model with 70.59% sensitivity and just over 72% specificity, a median of roughly 6 months before onset. No statistical method was used to set the sample size in advance, and investigators knew the group allocation.

This clonotype originated in a woman in her thirties with Graves' ophthalmopathy. Sequencing was performed on blood. The chain links TRBV30 with TRBJ2-2; tentative D gene TRBD1, with 6 bases matching. The CDR3 protein sequence reads: CAWNRQANTGELFF. The nucleotides are TGTGCCTGGAATAGACAGGCGAACACCGGGGAGCTGTTTTTT.